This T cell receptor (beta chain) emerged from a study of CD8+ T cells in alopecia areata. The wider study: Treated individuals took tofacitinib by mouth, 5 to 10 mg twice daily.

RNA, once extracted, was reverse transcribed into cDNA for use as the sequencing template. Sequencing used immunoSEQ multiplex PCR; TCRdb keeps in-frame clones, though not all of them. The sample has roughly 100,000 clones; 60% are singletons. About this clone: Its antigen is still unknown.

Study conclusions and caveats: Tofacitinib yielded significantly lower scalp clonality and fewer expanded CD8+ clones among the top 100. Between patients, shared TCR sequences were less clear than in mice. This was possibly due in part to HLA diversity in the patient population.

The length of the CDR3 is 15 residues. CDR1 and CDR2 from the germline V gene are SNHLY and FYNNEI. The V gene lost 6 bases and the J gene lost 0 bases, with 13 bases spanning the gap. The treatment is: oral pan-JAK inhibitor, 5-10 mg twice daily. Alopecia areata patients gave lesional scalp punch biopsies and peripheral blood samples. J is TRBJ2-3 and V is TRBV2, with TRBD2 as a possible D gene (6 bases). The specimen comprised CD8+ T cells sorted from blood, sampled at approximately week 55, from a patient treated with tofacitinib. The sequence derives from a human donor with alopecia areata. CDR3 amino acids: CASSLSGFSTDTQYF. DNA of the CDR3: TGTGCCAGCAGCCTCAGCGGGTTCAGCACAGATACGCAGTATTTT.